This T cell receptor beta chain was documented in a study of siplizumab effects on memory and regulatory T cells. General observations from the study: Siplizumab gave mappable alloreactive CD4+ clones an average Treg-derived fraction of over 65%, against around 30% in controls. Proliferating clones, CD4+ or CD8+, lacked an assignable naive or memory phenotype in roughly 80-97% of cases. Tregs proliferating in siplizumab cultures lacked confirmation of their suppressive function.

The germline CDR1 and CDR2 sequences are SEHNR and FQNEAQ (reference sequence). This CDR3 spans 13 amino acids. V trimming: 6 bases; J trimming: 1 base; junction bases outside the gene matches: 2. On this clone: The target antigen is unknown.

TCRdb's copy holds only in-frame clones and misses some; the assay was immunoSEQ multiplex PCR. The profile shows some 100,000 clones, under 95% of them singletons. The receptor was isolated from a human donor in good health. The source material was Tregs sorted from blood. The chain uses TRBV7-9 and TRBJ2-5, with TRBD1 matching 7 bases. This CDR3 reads CASRWDSQETQYF. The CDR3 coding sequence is TGTGCCAGCAGATGGGACAGCCAAGAGACCCAGTACTTC.